This TCR beta chain was profiled in a study of blood T cell repertoires in COVID-19. The CDR3 contains 14 residues. Germline V gene data show CDR1 as ENHRY and CDR2 as SYGVKD. V dropped 4 bases and J dropped 0; count of bases not matched to a gene: 3. Assay: immunoSEQ multiplex PCR; the TCRdb copy retains only in-frame clones and omits some. The sample has 210,000 or so clones, approximately 81% seen once; the top ten hold 20%. The sequenced sample was peripheral blood. The receptor comes from a human donor in a cohort sampled during active COVID-19. The rearrangement links TRBV10-3 to TRBJ2-7; 7 bases align to TRBD2. In nucleotides, the CDR3 is TGTGCCATCAGTGCCTCTAGCGGCTCCTACGAGCAGTACTTC. Its translation is CAISASSGSYEQYF.